Listed here is a single TCR beta chain. The antigen remains unidentified. Via MiXCR, TCRdb re-called the 5' RACE reads, giving one row per CDR3 protein. The sample carries hundreds of thousands of distinct CDR3 sequences, about 24% recorded once. This entry is derived from a study of T-cell memory formation after mild COVID-19. Turning to the study itself: Clusters of TCRs were largely donor specific. Study outcomes and limitations: Pre-infection memory carried some responding clones, suggesting that cross-reactive memory joined. Later expanders leaned CD4+, whereas clones that contracted between day 15 and 85 were balanced CD4/CD8.

CDR3 length: 12 amino acids. V lost 8 bases and J 8 bases, leaving 15 bases between the germline ends. From germline, CDR1 is MGHDK and CDR2 SYGVNS. This clonotype was sampled from an adult woman who had mild COVID-19 (a few samples of this study predate the infection). Cell type and time point are not known. Sample: PBMCs or a T cell subset sorted from them (not recorded which). The chain links TRBV25-1 to TRBJ1-2; tentative D call: TRBD1 (5 bases). For the CDR3, the DNA is TGTGCCAGCCGTGGGGCCGCGGGGGGCTACACCTTC. Its translation is CASRGAAGGYTF.